This entry describes one T cell receptor (beta chain). As handled by the study authors: Estimation of nucleated cell counts was performed using reference gene primer amplification. Profiling relied on immunoSEQ multiplex PCR, and the TCRdb table lists in-frame clones only, not all of them. For V, J and clone size, that table is used; D and trimming come from the DNA. Of under 300,000 clones detected, approximately 86% appear once; the ten largest clones hold 3.6%. This CDR3 region has 16 residues. After removal of 5 bases from V and 7 bases from J, the junction contained 12 bases not matched to a gene. Germline loops: CDR1 SEHNR, CDR2 FQNEAQ (reference sequence). The data belong to a study of blood T cell repertoires in COVID-19. Overall study context: The United States, Italy and Spain were the sources of the acute and convalescent COVID-19 samples. The cDNA or gDNA used as material had been derived from T cells, B-cell-depleted T cells, or PBMCs.

The sequence came from a man aged 18 to 29 with active or convalescent COVID-19. The sample consisted of peripheral blood. The chain couples TRBV7-9 to TRBJ2-2; TRBD2 matches at 8 bases. DNA for the CDR3: TGTGCCAGCAGCCCCCTGGCGGGAGGCGCCGGCGGGGAGCTGTTTTTT. Translated: CASSPLAGGAGGELFF.